This entry lists 2 T cell receptor beta chains sequenced from one sample in a study of T cells in narcolepsy (dated by TCRdb to 2016 to 2019). Library construction relied on the immunoSEQ multiplex PCR assay. The table comes from immuneACCESS by way of TCRdb, which keeps in-frame sequences with V and J called. Part of the clones is missing from these tables; in studies checked, under half for an unresolved V gene and the rest for unknown reasons. The table for this sample lists fewer than 35,000 clones; around four fifths of them were counted only once. The leading ten clones occupy more than 0.9% of the sample. The sequencing input was CD45RA- memory CD4+ T cells from PBMCs. The cell subset or site label here, explained by the study, means: memory T cells sorted ex vivo from peripheral blood. The source is a human donor with narcolepsy.

This rearrangement joins TRBV11-3 to TRBJ2-2, with 10 bases identical to TRBD1. Germline V lookup: CDR1 SGHNT, CDR2 YENEEA. The CDR3 is made up of 14 amino acids. V trimming: 6 bases; J trimming: 4 bases; junction bases outside the gene matches: 2. Here the CDR3 reads CASRDRGPTGELFF. The CDR3, as DNA: TGTGCCAGCAGAGACAGGGGGCCCACCGGGGAGCTGTTTTTT.

This chain uses TRBV7-3 with TRBJ2-3, with 8 bases matching TRBD1. Trimming at V came to 0 bases and at J to 3 bases, leaving 8 bases not matched to a gene. Germline V lookup: CDR1 SGHTA, CDR2 FQGTGA. The CDR3 spans 17 residues. DNA for the CDR3: TGTGCCAGCAGCTTAACCGGGGCCAGGGGGCGGACAGATACGCAGTATTTT. This encodes CASSLTGARGRTDTQYF.